This T cell receptor (beta chain) was captured in a study of shared clonotypes between healthy human individuals. Overall study findings and caveats: The sharing of 4% to 5.5% of naive CD4 clonotypes was seen across several donors.

Sequencing was performed with immunoSEQ multiplex PCR; in TCRdb, only in-frame clones are kept and a portion is missing. The profile shows about 1,900,000 clones, about 95% of them singletons. Notes on this clone: Its antigen is not identified.

CD45RO-negative cells were positively selected for CCR7, leaving out terminally differentiated effector memory CD45RA+ cells. This CDR3 is built from 15 residues. Germline values: CDR1 SGDLS, CDR2 YYNGEE. V was pared by 4 bases and J by 5 bases, with 18 bases between. The chain links TRBV9 to TRBJ2-5; D possibly corresponds to TRBD2 (6 bases). Input material: naive CD8+ T cells sorted from blood. This TCR was sampled from a man younger than 35 in good health. CDR3 DNA sequence: TGTGCCAGCAGCCCATGGGGAGGCATTCAGGAGACCCAGTACTTC. Residues: CASSPWGGIQETQYF.